The clone carrying this T cell receptor (beta chain) was seen ten or more times. The antigen is undetermined. This entry belongs to a study of CD8+CD57+ T cells in acquired aplastic anemia. The study, taken as a whole, reports: The study found no significant CD8+ Simpson's diversity difference between patients and controls.

Patients who underwent sequencing had shown CD8+CD57+ cell expansion by flow cytometry. The germline gives CDR1 MNHNS, CDR2 SASEGT. The length of the CDR3 is 13 residues. Trimming shortened V by 6 bases and J by 6 bases, and 14 bases separated the two germline ends. The template for TCR beta VDJ and CDR3 sequence profiling was genomic DNA. TCRdb processed the reads anew with MiXCR; each CDR3 protein has one entry. Seen here are tens of thousands of distinct CDR3 sequences, roughly two thirds observed once, and the top ten hold 45% to 75%. Sequencing used sorted CD4+, CD8+, or CD8+CD57+ T cells (not recorded which) from PBMCs. V and J are TRBV6-1 and TRBJ1-2, with D unresolved. The clonotype originates from a human donor with aplastic anemia. The CDR3, as DNA: TGTGCCAGCAGCCGACCTCCGGGGAATGGCTACACCTTC. Amino acids: CASSRPPGNGYTF.